These 26 T cell receptor beta chains were all obtained from the same sample, sequenced in a study of blood T cell repertoires in COVID-19. The method was immunoSEQ multiplex PCR; TCRdb's version includes in-frame clones alone and lacks a portion of them. The table has tens of thousands of clones, roughly 77% seen once. The sample consisted of peripheral blood. The receptor set was obtained from a woman in her 70s with acute or convalescent COVID-19.

For the CDR3, the DNA is TGTGCCAGCATGGTGGGACTAGCGAGCTACGAGCAGTACTTC. It is translated as CASMVGLASYEQYF. The chain is built from TRBV6-5 and TRBJ2-7; TRBD2 agrees at 10 bases. The CDR3 sequence is 14 residues long. V was clipped by 7 bases and J by 3 bases; unmatched bases: 6. Looked up from germline, CDR1 is MNHEY and CDR2 is SVGAGI.

The V gene is TRBV11-1, the J gene TRBJ2-1; D is unclear. The CDR3 is made up of 15 amino acids. CDR1 SGHAT and CDR2 FQDESV come from the germline V gene (reference sequence). V was trimmed by 5 bases and J by 3 bases, leaving 14 bases between them. This CDR3 is CASSVLGSGYNEQFF. The CDR3 region has the DNA TGTGCCAGCAGCGTCCTTGGTTCGGGCTACAATGAGCAGTTCTTC.

This sequence joins TRBV19 and TRBJ1-2; 8 bases map to TRBD1. The junction had 10 bases not matched to a gene; V was cut back by 9 bases and J by 1 base. CDR3 length equals 15 residues. CDR1 and CDR2 (germline): LNHDA, SQIVND (reference sequence). CDR3 loop: CASQTQGAFNYGYTF. The CDR3 bases are TGTGCCAGCCAAACCCAGGGGGCGTTTAACTATGGCTACACCTTC.

To note about this clone: Other DNA sequences in the sample encode the same CDR3. The V call is TRBV7-9, the J call TRBJ1-2; the D is unclear. Germline V lookup: CDR1 SEHNR, CDR2 FQNEAQ (reference sequence). CDR3 length: 13 residues. The V and J ends lost 4 bases and 4 bases respectively, with 10 bases between them. The CDR3 DNA reads as TGTGCCAGCAGCTCGGCGGCGGGCTATGGCTACACCTTC. Residues: CASSSAAGYGYTF.

The V and J genes are TRBV19 and TRBJ1-6, with TRBD1 matching over 10 bases. With V trimmed by 8 bases and J by 8 bases, 3 bases remained unmatched. The CDR3 length is 13 residues. Germline assignment: CDR1 LNHDA and CDR2 SQIVND (reference sequence). The CDR3 loop reads CASSDRGYSPLHF. CDR3 bases: TGTGCCAGTTCGGACAGGGGGTATTCACCCCTCCACTTT.

The chain recombines TRBV30 with TRBJ2-1; tentatively, D is TRBD2 (6 bases). CDR1 is GTSNPN, CDR2 SVGIG, per germline (reference sequence). The CDR3 is 15 residues long. The V end was cut by 2 bases, the J end by 3 bases, with 14 bases between. The CDR3 DNA follows: TGTGCCTGGAGTAGGGATAGCGGAATCTACAATGAGCAGTTCTTC. Translated, it gives CAWSRDSGIYNEQFF.

The genes are TRBV9 and TRBJ1-5; 10 nucleotides line up with TRBD1. CDR1 is SGDLS and CDR2 is YYNGEE in the germline V gene. Trimming at V came to 2 bases and at J to 6 bases, leaving 2 bases not matched to a gene. This CDR3 contains 14 residues. This CDR3 is CASSVGDRGQPQHF. In nucleotides, the CDR3 is TGTGCCAGCAGCGTCGGGGACAGGGGTCAGCCCCAGCATTTT.

V is TRBV19 and J is TRBJ2-3; D remains ambiguous. CDR3 size: 12 residues. Germline V gives CDR1 LNHDA, CDR2 SQIVND (reference sequence). Between the trimmed V and J ends, which lost 1 base and 6 bases, there was a span of 5 bases. For the CDR3, the DNA is TGTGCCAGTAGTATAGCGGTGGATACGCAGTATTTT. It translates to CASSIAVDTQYF.

J is TRBJ2-3 and V is TRBV3-1 (or the pseudogene TRBV3-2); D is undetermined. This CDR3 region has 15 residues. Germline lookup yields CDR1 LGHDT and CDR2 YNNKEL (reference sequence). V lost 1 base and J 0 bases, leaving 8 bases between the germline ends. Here the CDR3 reads CASSQVYGSTDTQYF. The CDR3, as DNA: TGTGCCAGCAGCCAAGTTTACGGTAGCACAGATACGCAGTATTTT.

This clone was observed once. The chain is built from TRBV7-9 and TRBJ1-5; unclear D gene. Germline-derived CDR1 and CDR2 are SEHNR and FQNEAQ (reference sequence). The CDR3 is 12 amino acids. The germline V and J ends were trimmed by 1 base and 9 bases, with 7 bases remaining between them. The CDR3 DNA is TGTGCCAGCAGCTTAGAAGCAGGGCCCCAGCATTTT. Its protein is CASSLEAGPQHF.

The chain has TRBV7-9 and TRBJ1-1, with D tentatively TRBD1 (6 bases). This CDR3 is built from 14 residues. Germline loops: CDR1 SEHNR, CDR2 FQNEAQ (reference sequence). V lost 1 base and J lost 12, with 18 bases in between. The CDR3 sequence is CASSLDGVGAKSFF. As DNA, the CDR3 is TGTGCCAGCAGCTTAGACGGTGTGGGGGCAAAATCTTTCTTT.

The chain couples TRBV5-1 to TRBJ1-2; the D is unclear. Trimming took 4 bases from V and 8 from J, leaving 12 bases between them. This CDR3 region has 12 residues. Germline assignment: CDR1 SGHRS and CDR2 YFSETQ. The CDR3 loop reads CASSPELGGYTF. The CDR3 DNA follows: TGCGCCAGCAGCCCAGAGTTGGGCGGCTACACCTTC.

This chain links TRBV18 with TRBJ1-2; D is ambiguous. The germline gives CDR1 KGHSH, CDR2 LQKENI. V lost 3 bases and J lost 4, with 18 bases in between. The CDR3 loop spans 16 amino acids. CDR3 protein: CASSPPGRRLGYGYTF. CDR3 sequence (DNA): TGTGCCAGCTCACCCCCGGGGAGGCGGCTAGGCTATGGCTACACCTTC.

The chain joins TRBV27 to TRBJ1-1; TRBD1 matches 9 bases. V lost 6 bases, J lost 9 bases, and 5 bases stayed unmatched. The CDR3 has 12 residues. Germline assignment: CDR1 MNHEY and CDR2 SMNVEV (reference sequence). CDR3 DNA: TGTGCCAGCAGAGCCGGGACAGGGAAAGCTTTCTTT. Protein product: CASRAGTGKAFF.

This clone has just a few counts. V gene TRBV5-1 combines with J gene TRBJ1-2; TRBD1 agrees at 7 bases. Germline CDR1 SGHRS, CDR2 YFSETQ. There are 13 residues in the CDR3. The V and J ends lost 6 bases and 4 bases, in that order; junction bases with no gene match: 6. The CDR3 DNA reads TGCGCCAGCAATGACAGGGACGGCTATGGCTACACCTTC. It yields the protein CASNDRDGYGYTF.

This clone was detected only a few times. The V call is TRBV30, the J call TRBJ2-5, with D possibly TRBD2 on 6 matching bases. This CDR3 is built from 11 residues. V gave up 1 base and J gave up 12 bases, with 12 bases separating them. Germline loops: CDR1 GTSNPN, CDR2 SVGIG (reference sequence). The CDR3 here is CAWSGGEREYF. Here the CDR3 DNA reads TGTGCCTGGAGTGGGGGGGAGCGGGAGTACTTC.

This clone has a single count. The same CDR3 also results from other DNA sequences found in this sample. As DNA, the CDR3 is TGTGCCAGCAGCTTAGAAGGGCTAGCGGGAGGGCCAGGCAATGAGCAGTTCTTC. It is translated as CASSLEGLAGGPGNEQFF. This chain links TRBV11-2 with TRBJ2-1; 12 nucleotides line up with TRBD2. The CDR3 has 18 amino acids. J lost 6 bases, V lost 0 bases, and 9 bases had no gene match. CDR1 and CDR2 from the germline V gene are SGHAT and FQNNGV.

V is TRBV29-1 and J is TRBJ1-5; 9 positions agree with TRBD1. This CDR3 region has 15 residues. The junction had 9 bases not matched to a gene; V was cut back by 7 bases and J by 2 bases. Germline loops: CDR1 SQVTM, CDR2 ANQGSEA. The chain's CDR3 is CSARTGVVGNQPQHF. The CDR3, as DNA: TGCAGCGCCCGGACAGGGGTAGTAGGCAATCAGCCCCAGCATTTT.

The rearrangement joins TRBV18 to TRBJ2-1; 8 bases agree with TRBD1. This CDR3 has 12 amino acids. The germline gives CDR1 KGHSH, CDR2 LQKENI. The junction had 11 bases not matched to a gene; V was cut back by 6 bases and J by 16 bases. In nucleotides, the CDR3 is TGTGCCAGCTCCGTGGACAGGGCCCTTGGTTTCTTC. Translating gives CASSVDRALGFF.

The rearrangement uses TRBV4-1 and TRBJ1-4, with TRBD1 matching over 10 bases. J was trimmed by 7 bases and V by 4 bases; bases with no gene match: 6. CDR3 size: 15 residues. Germline lookup yields CDR1 MGHRA and CDR2 YSYEKL. In DNA, the CDR3 is TGCGCCAGCAGCCTCACAGGACAGGGGGGTGAAAAACTGTTTTTT. This translates into CASSLTGQGGEKLFF.

As regards this clone: The sample has other DNA sequences that encode this CDR3 too. The rearrangement links TRBV9 to TRBJ2-2; 8 nucleotides align to TRBD1. Germline V gives CDR1 SGDLS, CDR2 YYNGEE. CDR3 length equals 16 residues. The ends lost 2 bases at V and 2 bases at J; junction bases unmatched: 5. The CDR3 region is CASSVWTGSNTGELFF. CDR3 nucleotide sequence: TGTGCCAGCAGCGTTTGGACAGGGAGTAACACCGGGGAGCTGTTTTTT.

This chain links TRBV19 with TRBJ1-5, with 8 bases matching TRBD1. The junction had 11 bases not matched to a gene; V was cut back by 6 bases and J by 4 bases. This CDR3 contains 16 residues. CDR1 is LNHDA and CDR2 is SQIVND in the germline V gene (reference sequence). The CDR3 loop reads CASSNPRGQGNQPQHF. The CDR3 DNA sequence: TGTGCCAGTAGCAATCCCAGGGGGCAGGGAAATCAGCCCCAGCATTTT.

The chain links TRBV7-2 to TRBJ2-1, with TRBD1 matching 9 bases. The V and J ends lost 0 bases and 8 bases, in that order; junction bases with no gene match: 5. CDR1 SGHTA and CDR2 FQGNSA come from the germline V gene. This CDR3 is 15 amino acids long. In DNA, the CDR3 is TGTGCCAGCAGCTTAGCCGTTGACAGGGGGTATGAGCAGTTCTTC. As protein: CASSLAVDRGYEQFF.

The J gene is TRBJ2-7, the V gene TRBV5-5; 9 nucleotides match TRBD1. Germline loops: CDR1 SGHKS, CDR2 YYEKEE (reference sequence). With V trimmed by 1 base and J by 3 bases, 11 bases remained unmatched. CDR3 length: 17 residues. The CDR3 region is CASSLLVRTGGIYEQYF. In DNA form, the CDR3 reads TGTGCCAGCAGCTTGTTGGTCAGAACAGGGGGCATCTACGAGCAGTACTTC.

This chain connects TRBV27 to TRBJ1-1; D not certain. The CDR3 contains 15 residues. The germline gives CDR1 MNHEY, CDR2 SMNVEV (reference sequence). Trimming pared 0 bases from V and 2 bases from J, leaving 10 bases between. The CDR3 coding sequence is TGTGCCAGCAGTTTATCCTCTAGTCTCAACACTGAAGCTTTCTTT. Translating it yields CASSLSSSLNTEAFF.

This clone was detected only once. This rearrangement joins TRBV6-5 to TRBJ2-3; TRBD2 matches 9 bases. After removal of 7 bases from V and 0 bases from J, the junction contained 5 bases not matched to a gene. The CDR3 has 15 residues. Germline assignment: CDR1 MNHEY and CDR2 SVGAGI. The CDR3 region is CASTLRGGSTDTQYF. CDR3 coding DNA: TGTGCCAGCACCCTGCGGGGGGGAAGCACAGATACGCAGTATTTT.